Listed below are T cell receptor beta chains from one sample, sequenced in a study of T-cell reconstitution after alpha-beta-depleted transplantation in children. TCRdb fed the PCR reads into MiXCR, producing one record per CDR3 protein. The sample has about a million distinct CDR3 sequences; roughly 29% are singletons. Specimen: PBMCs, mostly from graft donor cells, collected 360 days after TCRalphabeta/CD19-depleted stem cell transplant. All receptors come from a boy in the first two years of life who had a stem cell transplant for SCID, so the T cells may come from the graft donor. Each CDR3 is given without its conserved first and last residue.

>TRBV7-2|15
ASSSGLSGTGGSGYT
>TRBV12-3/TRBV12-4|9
ASSSSHEQY
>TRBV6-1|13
ASSPGSVGKNIQY
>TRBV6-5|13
ASSRGQEGPYEQY
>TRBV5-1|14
ASSLDEGTNTGELF
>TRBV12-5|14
ASGRSGGASGNEQF
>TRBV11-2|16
ASSPPGRSPLAKNIQY
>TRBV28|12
ASRTGTGSNEQF
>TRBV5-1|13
ASSLDEGGYNEQF
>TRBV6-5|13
ASSWNGNLPSPLH
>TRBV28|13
ASSPDRGGNSPLH
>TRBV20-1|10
SAGPWNTEAF
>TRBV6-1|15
ASSARPPGDSPYEQY
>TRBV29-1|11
SVAGDTDYEQY
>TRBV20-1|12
SARRQGVSETQY
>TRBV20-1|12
SARVGGVTYEQY
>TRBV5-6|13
ASSLAVGASYEQY
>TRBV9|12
ASSVVGDNSEAF
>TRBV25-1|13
ASIRTGAEGNEQF
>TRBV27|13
ASSSGSGVGEKLF
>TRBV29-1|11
SVDPGLSETQY
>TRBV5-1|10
ASSITSLEQF
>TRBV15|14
ATSRESSGWTDTQY
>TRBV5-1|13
ASSPETGINTEAF
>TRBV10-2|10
ASGAREEKLF
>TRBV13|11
ASSFRVNQPQH
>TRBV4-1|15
ASSQDGTGGRSQPQH
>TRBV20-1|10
SARARHNEQF
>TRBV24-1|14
ATSDLGAAHYNEQF
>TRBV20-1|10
SVAGSIYEQY
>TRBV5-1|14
ASSTISGLSHNEQF
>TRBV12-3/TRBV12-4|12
ASSLGTPTGELF
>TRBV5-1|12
ASSLPTGHNEQF
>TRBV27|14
ASSLSSWLPAGELF
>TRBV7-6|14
ASSSSGGLNFYEQY
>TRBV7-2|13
ASSLGGVRNQPQH
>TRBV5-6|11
ASSAARDYEQY
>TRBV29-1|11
SASWGSKETQY
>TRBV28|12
ASSFSWGNQPQH
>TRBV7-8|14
ASSPASLRAQETQY
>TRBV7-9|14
ASSLAERPSYNEQF